Below, 16 T cell receptor beta chains from the same sample are listed, as sequenced in a study of shared clonotypes between healthy human individuals. Here immunoSEQ multiplex PCR was the method, and the copy in TCRdb shows in-frame clones only, minus some. The sample yields roughly 1,100,000 clones, about 75% seen once. The specimen sequenced was memory CD4+ T cells sorted from blood. Described subset: CD45RA-negative fraction. These receptors were collected from a man between 18 and 35 years old in good health.

The rearrangement links TRBV5-4 to TRBJ2-1; D is undetermined. CDR3 size: 13 residues. The germline gives CDR1 SGHNT, CDR2 YYREEE (reference sequence). V was pared by 3 bases and J by 6 bases, with 10 bases between. CDR3 sequence (DNA): TGTGCCAGCAGCTCCCCTAACCTCAATGAGCAGTTCTTC. Translation: CASSSPNLNEQFF. The full variable domain, with the rest looked up from reference TRBV5-4 and TRBJ2-1, is ETGVTQSPTHLIKTRGQQVTLRCSSQSGHNTVSWYQQALGQGPQFIFQYYREEENGRGNFPPRFSGLQFPNYSSELNVNALELDDSALYLCASSSPNLNEQFFGPGTRLTVL.

The gene calls are TRBV7-8 and TRBJ1-5; D is possibly TRBD1 (6 bases). This CDR3 has 19 amino acids. V lost 5 bases to trimming and J lost 0 bases, with 23 bases between them. Germline CDR1 reads SGHVS; CDR2 reads FQNEAQ. CDR3 amino acids: CASSRGADRPAPSNQPQHF. The CDR3 coding sequence is TGTGCCAGCAGCCGGGGGGCCGACAGGCCCGCTCCTAGCAATCAGCCCCAGCATTTT.

This sequence joins TRBV7-9 and TRBJ2-7, with a weak D call TRBD1 (6 bases). CDR1 and CDR2 (germline): SEHNR, FQNEAQ (reference sequence). V was clipped by 5 bases and J by 1 base, with 12 bases between them. CDR3 length: 14 amino acids. The CDR3 here is CASSPYRESYEQYF. The DNA for the CDR3 is TGTGCCAGCAGCCCCTACAGGGAATCCTACGAGCAGTACTTC.

The rearrangement uses TRBV7-9 and TRBJ2-2; 9 positions agree with TRBD2. The CDR3 extends over 14 amino acids. CDR1 is SEHNR and CDR2 is FQNEAQ in the germline V gene (reference sequence). Losses at the gene ends were 11 bases for V and 4 bases for J; bases not matched to a gene: 8. DNA for the CDR3: TGTGCCGAGGAAGGTAGCGGGGGCACCGGGGAGCTGTTTTTT. Translating it yields CAEEGSGGTGELFF. Using reference TRBV7-9 and TRBJ2-2 for the parts outside the CDR3, the full variable domain is DTGVSQNPRHKITKRGQNVTFRCDPISEHNRLYWYRQTLGQGPEFLTYFQNEAQLEKSRLLSDRFSAERPKGSFSTLEIQRTEQGDSAMYLCAEEGSGGTGELFFGEGSRLTVL.

The CDR3, as DNA: TGTGCCACAGGGGATGGGTTCGGCTACACCTTC. It is translated as CATGDGFGYTF. The chain uses TRBV27 and TRBJ1-2; tentative D call: TRBD1 (6 bases). The CDR3 totals 11 residues. Per germline, CDR1 MNHEY and CDR2 SMNVEV (reference sequence). V lost 10 bases and J 8 bases, leaving 14 bases between the germline ends.

The chain combines TRBV7-8 with TRBJ2-3, with 14 bases fitting TRBD2. The CDR3 length is 17 residues. J was trimmed by 4 bases and V by 5 bases; bases with no gene match: 8. CDR1 is SGHVS and CDR2 is FQNEAQ in the germline V gene. CDR3: CASSPTGTSGSPDTQYF. CDR3 nucleotide sequence: TGTGCCAGCAGCCCCACCGGGACTAGCGGGAGCCCAGATACGCAGTATTTT.

The chain carries TRBV19 and TRBJ1-5; D remains ambiguous. There are 13 residues in the CDR3. V shed 6 bases and J shed 6 bases, with 12 bases lying between them. Germline loops: CDR1 LNHDA, CDR2 SQIVND (reference sequence). CDR3 region: CASSDGRIQPQHF. CDR3 nucleotide sequence: TGTGCCAGTAGCGACGGCCGCATTCAGCCCCAGCATTTT.

In this sample, this clone turned up a few times. The rearrangement uses TRBV28 and TRBJ2-3, with 11 positions matching TRBD2. V lost 9 bases, J lost 3 bases, and 2 bases stayed unmatched. Germline CDR1 is MDHEN and CDR2 is SYDVKM. The CDR3 consists of 13 residues. As DNA, the CDR3 is TGTGCCAGTAGCGGGGGGGTAACAGATACGCAGTATTTT. Its protein is CASSGGVTDTQYF. Filled out from reference TRBV28 and TRBJ2-3, the complete variable domain reads DVKVTQSSRYLVKRTGEKVFLECVQDMDHENMFWYRQDPGLGLRLIYFSYDVKMKEKGDIPEGYSVSREKKERFSLILESASTNQTSMYLCASSGGVTDTQYFGPGTRLTVL.

The J gene is TRBJ1-1, the V gene TRBV6-6; TRBD1 might be the D (6 bases). The CDR3 has 14 residues. Germline CDR1 is MNHNY and CDR2 is SVGAGI (reference sequence). V lost 2 bases, J lost 0 bases, and 7 bases lay in between. CDR3: CASSYGDMNTEAFF. The CDR3 DNA reads TGTGCCAGCAGTTACGGGGACATGAACACTGAAGCTTTCTTT.

With respect to this clone: The same CDR3 can be traced to other DNA sequences in this sample. The chain joins TRBV30 to TRBJ1-5, with a possible D match to TRBD1 (6 bases). Germline CDR1 is GTSNPN and CDR2 is SVGIG (reference sequence). Trimming took off 3 bases at V and 4 bases at J, with 10 bases between the two ends. The length of the CDR3 is 13 residues. The CDR3 sequence is CAWSGQINQPQHF. CDR3 DNA sequence: TGTGCCTGGAGCGGACAGATTAATCAGCCCCAGCATTTT.

This clone was seen a few times. This chain joins TRBV19 and TRBJ1-2, with D possibly TRBD1 on 5 matching bases. Trimming left V 6 bases short and J 7 bases short, with 18 bases between. Germline loops: CDR1 LNHDA, CDR2 SQIVND (reference sequence). There are 14 residues in the CDR3. In DNA, the CDR3 is TGTGCCAGTAGAAAGACAGACTCAACGGGTGGCTACACCTTC. It translates to CASRKTDSTGGYTF.

In its sample, this clone was seen many times. The rearrangement uses TRBV4-1 and TRBJ2-3; weak D call: TRBD2 (6 bases). V shed 4 bases and J shed 0 bases, with 20 bases lying between them. This CDR3 region has 18 residues. Germline V gives CDR1 MGHRA, CDR2 YSYEKL. CDR3 nucleotide sequence: TGCGCCAGCAGCCCACTATATGCGGCGGGGACTAGCACAGATACGCAGTATTTT. Translated, it gives CASSPLYAAGTSTDTQYF.

The J gene is TRBJ2-3, the V gene TRBV7-9; 12 bases map to TRBD2. CDR1 SEHNR and CDR2 FQNEAQ come from the germline V gene (reference sequence). This CDR3 is built from 18 residues. J lost 1 base, V lost 3 bases, and 8 bases had no gene match. The CDR3 reads CASSLAASGRAGTDTQYF. The DNA for the CDR3 is TGTGCCAGCAGCTTGGCGGCTAGCGGGAGGGCGGGCACAGATACGCAGTATTTT. Based on the CDR3 plus reference TRBV7-9 and TRBJ2-3, the full variable domain is DTGVSQNPRHKITKRGQNVTFRCDPISEHNRLYWYRQTLGQGPEFLTYFQNEAQLEKSRLLSDRFSAERPKGSFSTLEIQRTEQGDSAMYLCASSLAASGRAGTDTQYFGPGTRLTVL.

This chain links TRBV19 with TRBJ2-2; 8 bases fit TRBD2. The CDR3 runs to 15 residues. Germline V gene sequence: CDR1 LNHDA, CDR2 SQIVND (reference sequence). The trim removed 4 bases at V and 0 bases at J, leaving 1 base unmatched. Here the CDR3 reads CASSKLAANTGELFF. CDR3 nucleotide sequence: TGTGCCAGTAGTAAACTAGCGGCGAACACCGGGGAGCTGTTTTTT. Full variable domain (outside the CDR3, taken from reference TRBV19 and TRBJ2-2): DGGITQSPKYLFRKEGQNVTLSCEQNLNHDAMYWYRQDPGQGLRLIYYSQIVNDFQKGDIAEGYSVSREKKESFPLTVTSAQKNPTAFYLCASSKLAANTGELFFGEGSRLTVL.

The chain links TRBV18 to TRBJ2-5; the D is unclear. The ends were cut back, 3 bases at V and 5 bases at J, with 13 bases in the middle. Germline V lookup: CDR1 KGHSH, CDR2 LQKENI. The CDR3 runs to 14 residues. CDR3 DNA sequence: TGTGCCAGCTCACCCCCGCAGAACCGGGAGACCCAGTACTTC. Translated, it gives CASSPPQNRETQYF.

The genes are TRBV5-6 and TRBJ1-1; D remains unclear. The V gene lost 0 bases and the J gene lost 4 bases, with 16 bases spanning the gap. The CDR3 is 16 amino acids. Germline V gene sequence: CDR1 SGHDT, CDR2 YYEEEE. The CDR3 spells CASSLAAGVGITEAFF. DNA for the CDR3: TGTGCCAGCAGCTTGGCGGCAGGCGTCGGTATCACTGAAGCTTTCTTT.